This TCR beta chain was identified in a study of cytomegalovirus exposure and HLA in healthy donors. Profiling relied on immunoSEQ multiplex PCR, and the TCRdb table lists in-frame clones only, not all of them. Among about 120,000 clones listed, roughly 88% were seen once. The CDR3 has 15 residues. The V gene's germline CDR1 is SGHDT and CDR2 YYEEEE. The J segment lost 5 bases and the V segment lost 3 bases, leaving 6 bases of the junction unmatched. The chain carries TRBV5-6 and TRBJ1-1; 11 bases match TRBD1. The material sequenced was PBMCs. The source of this sequence is a woman aged 18 to 35 in good health and CMV-seropositive. DNA of the CDR3: TGTGCCAGCAGCTCTCCGGGACAGGGGGAGACTGAAGCTTTCTTT. Protein: CASSSPGQGETEAFF.